The 5 T cell receptor beta chains below were found in one sample sequenced in a study of T cell responses to AZD1222 COVID-19 vaccine. The data were produced by immunoSEQ multiplex PCR, yet TCRdb's version contains in-frame clones alone and is incomplete. The sample lists about 150,000 clones, about 89% occurring once. The sample was peripheral blood, taken on day 0 of AZD1222 vaccination. The receptors come from an adult in good health.

Here the CDR3 reads CASSLQGAGETQYF. The CDR3 DNA reads TGTGCCAGCAGCTTACAGGGGGCCGGGGAGACCCAGTACTTC. The chain carries TRBV7-9 and TRBJ2-5; TRBD1 agrees at 8 bases. J gave up 5 bases and V 2 bases, and 4 bases lay outside the gene matches. CDR1 and CDR2 from the germline V gene are SEHNR and FQNEAQ (reference sequence). CDR3 length: 14 residues.

The DNA of the CDR3 is TGTGCCAGCAGCCCGGGGAGACAGGGGCACGGCTATGGCTACACCTTC. Encoded protein: CASSPGRQGHGYGYTF. The V gene is TRBV5-4, the J gene TRBJ1-2, with 8 bases aligning to TRBD1. Germline trimming cut 4 bases from V and 4 bases from J; bases unmatched to any gene: 12. Germline CDR1 is SGHNT and CDR2 is YYREEE (reference sequence). The CDR3 length is 16 residues.

V is TRBV11-3 and J is TRBJ1-4, with D hard to call. Germline CDR1 SGHNT, CDR2 YENEEA. V was pared by 2 bases and J by 8 bases, with 21 bases between. This CDR3 comprises 17 residues. The CDR3 bases are TGTGCCAGCAGCTTAACTCCCCGGGATACTAGGATCGAAAAACTGTTTTTT. This codes for CASSLTPRDTRIEKLFF. The full variable domain, in which reference TRBV11-3 and TRBJ1-4 provide the parts outside the CDR3, is EAGVVQSPRYKIIEKKQPVAFWCNPISGHNTLYWYLQNLGQGPELLIRYENEEAVDDSQLPKDRFSAERLKGVDSTLKIQPAELGDSAVYLCASSLTPRDTRIEKLFFGSGTQLSVL.

V usage is TRBV5-1 and J usage is TRBJ2-1; 8 bases are a match to TRBD1. Germline loops: CDR1 SGHRS, CDR2 YFSETQ. The CDR3 is 15 amino acids. The V gene end was trimmed by 4 bases and the J gene end by 4 bases; junction bases not matched to a gene: 7. The chain's CDR3 is CASSPGTGVYNEQFF. As DNA, the CDR3 is TGCGCCAGCAGCCCCGGGACAGGAGTTTACAATGAGCAGTTCTTC.

V gene TRBV5-6 combines with J gene TRBJ1-3; no firm D call. V lost 3 bases, J lost 5 bases, and 18 bases lay in between. CDR1 is SGHDT and CDR2 is YYEEEE in the germline V gene. CDR3 length: 16 residues. The CDR3 DNA follows: TGTGCCAGCAGCTCCGATCGGCTGCACCGAAGAAACACCATATATTTT. Protein: CASSSDRLHRRNTIYF.